Following are 20 T cell receptor beta chains from one sample sequenced in a study of T cell responses to AZD1222 COVID-19 vaccine. Here immunoSEQ multiplex PCR was the method, and the copy in TCRdb shows in-frame clones only, minus some. The data contain about 140,000 clones, 88% of them singletons. This specimen was peripheral blood, taken 28 days after the second dose of the MenACWY control vaccine. These receptors originate from an adult who received the MenACWY meningococcal vaccine as a control.

The J gene is TRBJ1-2, the V gene TRBV19; a weak D match, TRBD1 (5 bases). V lost 3 bases to trimming and J lost 0 bases, with 17 bases between them. The V gene's germline CDR1 is LNHDA and CDR2 SQIVND (reference sequence). This CDR3 has 17 residues. The CDR3 reads CASSISGTYSANYGYTF. CDR3 sequence (DNA): TGTGCCAGTAGTATTAGTGGGACCTATTCCGCTAACTATGGCTACACCTTC.

This clone was picked up one time. The V call is TRBV30, the J call TRBJ2-3, with TRBD2 identical over 8 bases. The V and J ends lost 4 bases and 6 bases, in that order; junction bases with no gene match: 9. The CDR3 covers 14 residues. Germline values: CDR1 GTSNPN, CDR2 SVGIG (reference sequence). The CDR3 nucleotides are TGTGCCTGGACCCAGGGACTAGGGGATGATACGCAGTATTTT. Protein product: CAWTQGLGDDTQYF. The whole variable domain, remainder taken from reference TRBV30 and TRBJ2-3, is SQTIHQWPATLVQPVGSPLSLECTVEGTSNPNLYWYRQAAGRGLQLLFYSVGIGQISSEVPQNLSASRPQDRQFILSSKKLLLSDSGFYLCAWTQGLGDDTQYFGPGTRLTVL.

The chain carries TRBV27 and TRBJ1-2, with D hard to call. Germline V CDR1 and CDR2: MNHEY, SMNVEV (reference sequence). The length of the CDR3 is 17 residues. V was trimmed by 6 bases and J by 2 bases, leaving 22 bases between them. The CDR3 here is CASRPSLFRAVNYGYTF. Here the CDR3 DNA reads TGTGCCAGCAGGCCCTCGCTATTCCGTGCGGTAAACTATGGCTACACCTTC.

Only a few counts were recorded for this clone. This same CDR3 is encoded by further DNA sequences in the sample. CDR3 loop: CASSLRTGSYGYTF. The DNA of the CDR3 is TGTGCCAGCAGCTTGCGGACAGGGAGCTATGGCTACACCTTC. V usage is TRBV5-4 and J usage is TRBJ1-2; 8 bases align to TRBD1. This CDR3 has 14 amino acids. Trimming took 1 base from V and 4 from J; bases not matched to a gene: 3. The germline V gene encodes CDR1 SGHNT and CDR2 YYREEE (reference sequence).

This clone was seen only a few times. The J gene is TRBJ1-5, the V gene TRBV2, with a possible D match to TRBD1 (6 bases). Germline V gene lookup returns CDR1 SNHLY and CDR2 FYNNEI. Between the trimmed V and J ends, which lost 11 bases and 8 bases, there was a span of 16 bases. This CDR3 spans 12 amino acids. The CDR3 loop is CAGSRGQEPQHF. In DNA, the CDR3 is TGTGCCGGAAGCAGGGGTCAGGAGCCCCAGCATTTT.

The V call is TRBV6-2 or TRBV6-3, the J call TRBJ1-1; D might be TRBD1 (6 bases). Trimming took off 6 bases at V and 9 bases at J, with 20 bases between the two ends. This CDR3 spans 14 amino acids. The germline CDR1 and CDR2 sequences are MNHEY and SVGEGT. In DNA form, the CDR3 reads TGTGCCAGCAGCGCCTTGACAGGCAGCCCCCAAGCTTTCTTT. This gives the protein CASSALTGSPQAFF.

This rearrangement joins TRBV6-2 or TRBV6-3 to TRBJ1-4, with D uncertain. The CDR3 loop spans 12 amino acids. The V gene's germline CDR1 is MNHEY and CDR2 SVGEGT. V lost 0 bases, J lost 12 bases, and 8 bases lay in between. The CDR3 here is CASSYSTSELFF. Here the CDR3 DNA reads TGTGCCAGCAGTTACTCGACGTCGGAACTGTTTTTT.

The V call is TRBV2, the J call TRBJ2-5; 13 bases agree with TRBD2. The CDR3 is 17 amino acids. CDR1 is SNHLY and CDR2 is FYNNEI in the germline V gene. The trim removed 4 bases at V and 2 bases at J, leaving 7 bases unmatched. The CDR3 region has the DNA TGTGCCAGCAGTGGAACTCCGGGACTAGCGGGACAAGAGACCCAGTACTTC. This encodes CASSGTPGLAGQETQYF.

As regards this clone: A read error may account for a junction end that differs from germline. This sequence joins TRBV7-3 and TRBJ1-6; D remains ambiguous. There are 13 residues in the CDR3. Germline assignment: CDR1 SGHTA and CDR2 FQGTGA. The CDR3 reads CASSLSSNSPLHF. CDR3 DNA: TGTGCCAGCAGCTTATCCTCTAATTCACCCCTCCACTTT.

CDR3 amino acids: CSVHRGQVYGYTF. The CDR3 DNA follows: TGCAGCGTCCACAGGGGGCAGGTCTATGGCTACACCTTC. This rearrangement joins TRBV29-1 to TRBJ1-2; 9 bases are shared with TRBD1. There are 13 residues in the CDR3. Germline V gene data show CDR1 as SQVTM and CDR2 as ANQGSEA. Trimming cost V 6 bases and J 4 bases; bases outside gene matches: 6.

The chain links TRBV7-9 to TRBJ1-1, with 7 nucleotides matching TRBD1. CDR3 length equals 14 residues. Per germline, CDR1 SEHNR and CDR2 FQNEAQ (reference sequence). V lost 6 bases to trimming and J lost 2 bases; unmatched junction nucleotides: 6. The CDR3 sequence: CASRKTGENTEAFF. The DNA for the CDR3 is TGTGCCAGCAGAAAAACAGGGGAAAACACTGAAGCTTTCTTT.

V is TRBV11-2 and J is TRBJ2-3, with D perhaps TRBD1 (5 bases). Germline lookup yields CDR1 SGHAT and CDR2 FQNNGV. This CDR3 comprises 13 residues. Trimming left V 1 base short and J 3 bases short, with 5 bases between. The CDR3 reads CASSLAGTDTQYF. The CDR3 nucleotides are TGTGCCAGCAGCTTAGCAGGGACAGATACGCAGTATTTT.

This rearrangement joins TRBV7-2 to TRBJ1-2; TRBD1 might be the D (6 bases). Germline V gives CDR1 SGHTA, CDR2 FQGNSA. Trimming stripped 0 bases from V and 5 bases from J, with 13 bases between. This CDR3 region has 15 residues. This CDR3 is CASSLAIEGGYGYTF. The CDR3 DNA sequence: TGTGCCAGCAGCTTAGCGATAGAAGGGGGATATGGCTACACCTTC.

The chain joins TRBV2 to TRBJ1-2; D is undetermined. From germline, CDR1 is SNHLY and CDR2 FYNNEI. CDR3 size: 12 residues. V was cut by 6 bases and J by 7 bases, with 12 bases left in between. DNA for the CDR3: TGTGCCAGCAGCGGGTGGGTCTCTGGCTACACCTTC. Residues: CASSGWVSGYTF.

The chain has TRBV5-4 and TRBJ1-4; D ambiguous. This CDR3 is built from 15 residues. Germline V lookup: CDR1 SGHNT, CDR2 YYREEE (reference sequence). The V end lost 3 bases, the J end lost 6 bases, and 15 bases lay between the germline ends. CDR3 sequence (DNA): TGTGCCAGCAGCTCCTCGGTGATTGGTGATGAAAAACTGTTTTTT. Encoded protein: CASSSSVIGDEKLFF.

This rearrangement joins TRBV19 to TRBJ2-1, with unresolved D. Germline loops: CDR1 LNHDA, CDR2 SQIVND (reference sequence). Trimming left V 9 bases short and J 8 bases short, with 14 bases between. This CDR3 is 12 amino acids long. Here the CDR3 reads CARQRVRHEQFF. The CDR3 DNA reads TGTGCCAGACAGCGCGTCCGACATGAGCAGTTCTTC.

The chain links TRBV5-1 to TRBJ2-3; D uncertain. Trimming took off 4 bases at V and 0 bases at J, with 9 bases between the two ends. CDR3 length: 14 amino acids. Germline lookup yields CDR1 SGHRS and CDR2 YFSETQ. CDR3 sequence (DNA): TGCGCCAGCAGCCCCATCGACAGCACAGATACGCAGTATTTT. It yields the protein CASSPIDSTDTQYF.

The CDR3 nucleotides are TGTGCCAGCAGTTTAATTCAGCCCCAAGGGGGCGGGGAGCTGTTTTTT. This gives the protein CASSLIQPQGGGELFF. The chain combines TRBV28 with TRBJ2-2, with D possibly being TRBD1 (6 bases). Germline loops: CDR1 MDHEN, CDR2 SYDVKM. V lost 2 bases and J lost 7, with 17 bases in between. The CDR3 has 16 residues.

V gene TRBV11-2 combines with J gene TRBJ2-7; TRBD2 agrees at 7 bases. CDR3 length equals 13 residues. The V and J ends lost 3 bases and 4 bases, in that order; junction bases with no gene match: 3. Per germline, CDR1 SGHAT and CDR2 FQNNGV. The DNA of the CDR3 is TGTGCCAGCAGCTTGCGGGGGTTTTACGAGCAGTACTTC. The encoded protein is CASSLRGFYEQYF.

The chain joins TRBV5-1 to TRBJ2-2; D possibly corresponds to TRBD1 (8 bases). Between the trimmed V and J ends, which lost 3 bases and 7 bases, there was a span of 19 bases. Germline V gene data show CDR1 as SGHRS and CDR2 as YFSETQ. This CDR3 spans 16 amino acids. The CDR3 region is CASSSTPTGGGGELFF. The CDR3 DNA reads TGCGCCAGCAGCTCTACCCCTACAGGGGGGGGCGGGGAGCTGTTTTTT.